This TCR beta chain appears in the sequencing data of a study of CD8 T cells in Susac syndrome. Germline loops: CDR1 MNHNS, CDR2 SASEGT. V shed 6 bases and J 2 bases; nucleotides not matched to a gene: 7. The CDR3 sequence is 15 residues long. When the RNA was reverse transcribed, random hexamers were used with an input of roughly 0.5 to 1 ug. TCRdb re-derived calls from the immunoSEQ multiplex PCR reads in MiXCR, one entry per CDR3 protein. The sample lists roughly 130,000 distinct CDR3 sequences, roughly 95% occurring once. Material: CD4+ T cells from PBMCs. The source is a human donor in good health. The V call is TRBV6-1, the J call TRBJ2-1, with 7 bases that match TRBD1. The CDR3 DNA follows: TGTGCCAGCAGGGGACGGACAGGAGCCTACAATGAGCAGTTCTTC. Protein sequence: CASRGRTGAYNEQFF.